This T cell receptor (beta chain) originates from a study of CD8 T cells in ankylosing spondylitis (TCRdb year 2017). Study-level background: The study set out to find disease-linked TCR variants by profiling T cell receptor beta repertoires in ankylosing spondylitis patients and healthy donors. In total, the full study cohort was made up of over a hundred healthy donors and 25 ankylosing spondylitis patients. Peripheral blood was sampled, and synovial fluid was also collected from ankylosing spondylitis patients. Overall results and qualifications from the work: Blood from ankylosing spondylitis patients appeared to be characterized by a TCR beta motif composed of about eight highly homologous amino acid variants. Some of the motif variants had been reported before in the synovial fluid and blood of reactive arthritis patients, a finding that suggests common disease-initiation mechanisms. The disease-linked clones were reported as significantly enriched in matched synovial fluid samples from ankylosing spondylitis patients. A CD8+ phenotype was shown by the disease-linked clones, which were found at relatively low frequencies in peripheral blood.

Trimming takes 0 bases from V and 4 bases from J, and the germline ends sit 13 bases apart. CDR1 and CDR2, per the germline V gene, are SGHAT and FQNNGV. The CDR3 sequence holds 15 residues, the cysteine and phenylalanine included. This entry keeps only the CDR3 DNA: 45 bases, framed from base 1. These reads were obtained on an Illumina HiSeq 2500. TCR beta libraries were prepared by quantitative 5'-RACE with molecular barcodes. The original pipeline was this. Disease-linked TCR variants were identified with a new computational method built on a probabilistic model of VDJ rearrangement. In-frame beta chains were kept once TCRdb had trimmed the public reads at Q25 with fastp and called clones with MiXCR. Records with the same CDR3 protein are collapsed into one entry carrying the most frequent genes and DNA. What appears here as the V and J calls and clone size reflects TCRdb's work, not the paper's. In all, the sample holds roughly 240,000 distinct CDR3 sequences, and over 7% of those were seen once. Approximately 5% of the sample belongs to the ten largest clones.

This clonotype was counted many times. Its cognate antigen has yet to be identified. No base qualities exist here, and no much larger clone lies one base off it. The sample comprised blood, either unsorted or a sorted T cell fraction (not recorded which). The chain is assembled from TRBV11-2 and TRBJ2-7, with a weak D call of TRBD2 (5 bases match). The source is a female donor with ankylosing spondylitis or in good health (not recorded which). The bases are TGTGCCAGCAGCTTAGAATCGTCCGGGGTATACGAGCAGTACTTC. This encodes CASSLESSGVYEQYF.